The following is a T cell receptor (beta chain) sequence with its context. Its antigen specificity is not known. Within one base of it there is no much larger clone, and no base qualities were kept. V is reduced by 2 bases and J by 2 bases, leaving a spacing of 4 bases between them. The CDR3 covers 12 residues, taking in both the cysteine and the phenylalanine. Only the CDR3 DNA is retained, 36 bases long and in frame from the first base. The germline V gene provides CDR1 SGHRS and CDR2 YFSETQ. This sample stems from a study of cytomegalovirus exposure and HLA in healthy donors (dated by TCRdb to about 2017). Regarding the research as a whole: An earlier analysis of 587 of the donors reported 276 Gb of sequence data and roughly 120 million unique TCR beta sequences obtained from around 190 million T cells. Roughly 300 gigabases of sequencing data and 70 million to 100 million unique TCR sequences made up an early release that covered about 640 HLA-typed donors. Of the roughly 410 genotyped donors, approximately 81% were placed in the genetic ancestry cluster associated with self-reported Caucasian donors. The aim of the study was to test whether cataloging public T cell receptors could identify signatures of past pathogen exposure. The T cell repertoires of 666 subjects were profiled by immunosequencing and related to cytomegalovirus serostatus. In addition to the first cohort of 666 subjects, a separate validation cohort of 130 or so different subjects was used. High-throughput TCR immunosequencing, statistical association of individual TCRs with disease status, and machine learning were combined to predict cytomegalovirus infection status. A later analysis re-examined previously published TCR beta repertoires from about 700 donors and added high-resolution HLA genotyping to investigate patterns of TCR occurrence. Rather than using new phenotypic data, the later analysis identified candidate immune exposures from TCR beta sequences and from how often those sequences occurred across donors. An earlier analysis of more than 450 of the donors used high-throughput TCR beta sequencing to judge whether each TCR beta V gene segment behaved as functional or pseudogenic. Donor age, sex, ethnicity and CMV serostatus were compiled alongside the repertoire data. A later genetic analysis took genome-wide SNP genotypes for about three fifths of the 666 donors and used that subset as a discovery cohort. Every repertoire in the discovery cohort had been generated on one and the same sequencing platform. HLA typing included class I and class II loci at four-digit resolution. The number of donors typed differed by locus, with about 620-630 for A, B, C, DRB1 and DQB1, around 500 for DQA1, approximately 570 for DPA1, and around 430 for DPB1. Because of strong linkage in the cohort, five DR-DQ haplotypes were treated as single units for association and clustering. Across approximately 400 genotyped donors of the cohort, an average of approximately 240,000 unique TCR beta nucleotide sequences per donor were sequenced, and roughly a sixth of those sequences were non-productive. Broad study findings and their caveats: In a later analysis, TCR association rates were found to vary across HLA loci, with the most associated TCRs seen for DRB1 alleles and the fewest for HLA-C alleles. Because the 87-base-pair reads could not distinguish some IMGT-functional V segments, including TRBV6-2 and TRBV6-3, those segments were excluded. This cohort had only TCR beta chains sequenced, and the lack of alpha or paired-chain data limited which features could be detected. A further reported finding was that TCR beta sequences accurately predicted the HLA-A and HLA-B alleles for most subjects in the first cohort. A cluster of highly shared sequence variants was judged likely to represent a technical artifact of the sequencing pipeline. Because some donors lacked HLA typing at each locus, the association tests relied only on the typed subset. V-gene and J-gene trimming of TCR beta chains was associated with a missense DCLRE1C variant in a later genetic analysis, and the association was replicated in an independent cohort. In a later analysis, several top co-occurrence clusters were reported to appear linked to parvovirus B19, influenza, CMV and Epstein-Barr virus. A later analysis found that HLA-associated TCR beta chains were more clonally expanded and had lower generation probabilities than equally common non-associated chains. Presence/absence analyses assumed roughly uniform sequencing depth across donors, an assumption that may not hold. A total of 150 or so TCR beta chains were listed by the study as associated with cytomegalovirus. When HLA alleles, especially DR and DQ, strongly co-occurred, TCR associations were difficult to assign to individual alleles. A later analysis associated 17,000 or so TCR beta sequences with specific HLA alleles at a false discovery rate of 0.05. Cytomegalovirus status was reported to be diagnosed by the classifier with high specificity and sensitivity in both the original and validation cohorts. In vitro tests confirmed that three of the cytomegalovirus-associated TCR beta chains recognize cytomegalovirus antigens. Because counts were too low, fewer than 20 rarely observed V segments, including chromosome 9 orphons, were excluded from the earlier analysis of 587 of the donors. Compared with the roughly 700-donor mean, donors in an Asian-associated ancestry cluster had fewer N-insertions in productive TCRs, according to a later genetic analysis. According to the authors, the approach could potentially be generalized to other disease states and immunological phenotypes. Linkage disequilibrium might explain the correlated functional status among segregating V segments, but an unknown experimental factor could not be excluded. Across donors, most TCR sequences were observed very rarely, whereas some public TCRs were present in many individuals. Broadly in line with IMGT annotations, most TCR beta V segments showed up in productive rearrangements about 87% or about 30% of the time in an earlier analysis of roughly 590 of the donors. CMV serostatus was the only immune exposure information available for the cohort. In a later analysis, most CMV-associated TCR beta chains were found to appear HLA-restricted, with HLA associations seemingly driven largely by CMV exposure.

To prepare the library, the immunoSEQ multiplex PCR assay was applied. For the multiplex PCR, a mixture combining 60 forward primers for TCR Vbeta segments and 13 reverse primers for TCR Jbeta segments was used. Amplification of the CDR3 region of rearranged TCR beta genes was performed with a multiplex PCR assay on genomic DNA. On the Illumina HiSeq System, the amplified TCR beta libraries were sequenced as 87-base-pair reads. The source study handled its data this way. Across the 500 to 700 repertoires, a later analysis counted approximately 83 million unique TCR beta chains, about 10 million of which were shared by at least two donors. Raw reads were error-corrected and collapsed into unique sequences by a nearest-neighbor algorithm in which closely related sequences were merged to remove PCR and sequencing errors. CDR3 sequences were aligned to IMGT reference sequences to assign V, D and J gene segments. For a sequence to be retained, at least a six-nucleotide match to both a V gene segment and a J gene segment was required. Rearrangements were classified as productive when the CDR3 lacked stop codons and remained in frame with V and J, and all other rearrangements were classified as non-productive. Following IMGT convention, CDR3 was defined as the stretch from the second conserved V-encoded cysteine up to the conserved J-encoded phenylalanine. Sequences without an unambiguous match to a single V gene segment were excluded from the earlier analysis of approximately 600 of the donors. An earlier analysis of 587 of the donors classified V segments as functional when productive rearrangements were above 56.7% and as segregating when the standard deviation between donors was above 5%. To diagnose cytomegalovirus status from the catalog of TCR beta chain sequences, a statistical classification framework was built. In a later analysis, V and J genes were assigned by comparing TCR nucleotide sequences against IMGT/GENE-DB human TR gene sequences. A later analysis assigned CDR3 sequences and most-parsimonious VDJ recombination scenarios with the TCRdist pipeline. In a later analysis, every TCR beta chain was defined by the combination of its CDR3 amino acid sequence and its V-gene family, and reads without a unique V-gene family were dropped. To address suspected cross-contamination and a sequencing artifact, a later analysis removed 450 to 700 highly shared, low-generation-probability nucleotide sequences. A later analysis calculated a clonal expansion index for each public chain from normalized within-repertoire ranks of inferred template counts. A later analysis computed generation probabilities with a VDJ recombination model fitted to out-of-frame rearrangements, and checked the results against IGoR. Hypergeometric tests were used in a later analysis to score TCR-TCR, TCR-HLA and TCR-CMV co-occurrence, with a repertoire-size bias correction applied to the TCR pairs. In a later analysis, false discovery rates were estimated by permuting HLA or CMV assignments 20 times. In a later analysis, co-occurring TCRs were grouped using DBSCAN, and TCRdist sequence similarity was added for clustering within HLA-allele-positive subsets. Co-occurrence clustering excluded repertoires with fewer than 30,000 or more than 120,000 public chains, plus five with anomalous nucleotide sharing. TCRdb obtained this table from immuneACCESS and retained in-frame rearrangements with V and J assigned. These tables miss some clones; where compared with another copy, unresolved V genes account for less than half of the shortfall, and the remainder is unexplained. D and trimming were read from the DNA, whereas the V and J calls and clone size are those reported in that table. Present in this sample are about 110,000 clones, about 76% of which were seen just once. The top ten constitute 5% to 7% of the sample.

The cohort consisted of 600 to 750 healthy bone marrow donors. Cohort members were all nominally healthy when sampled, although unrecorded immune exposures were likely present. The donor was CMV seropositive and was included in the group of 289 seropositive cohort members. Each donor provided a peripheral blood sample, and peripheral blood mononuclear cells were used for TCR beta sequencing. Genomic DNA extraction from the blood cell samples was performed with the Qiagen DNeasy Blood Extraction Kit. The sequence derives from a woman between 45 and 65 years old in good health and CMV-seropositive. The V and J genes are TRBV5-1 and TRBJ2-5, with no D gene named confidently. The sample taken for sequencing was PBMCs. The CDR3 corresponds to CASSFQQETQYF. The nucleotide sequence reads TGCGCCAGCAGCTTCCAACAAGAGACCCAGTACTTC.